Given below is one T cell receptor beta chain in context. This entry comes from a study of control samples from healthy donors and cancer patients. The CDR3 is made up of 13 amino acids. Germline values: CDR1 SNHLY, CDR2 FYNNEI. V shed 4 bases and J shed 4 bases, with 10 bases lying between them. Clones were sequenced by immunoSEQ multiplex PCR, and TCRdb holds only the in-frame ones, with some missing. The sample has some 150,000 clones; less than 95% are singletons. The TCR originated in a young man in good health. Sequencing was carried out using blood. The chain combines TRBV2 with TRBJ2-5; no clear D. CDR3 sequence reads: CASSADLGETQYF. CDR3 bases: TGTGCCAGCAGTGCTGACCTCGGAGAGACCCAGTACTTC.